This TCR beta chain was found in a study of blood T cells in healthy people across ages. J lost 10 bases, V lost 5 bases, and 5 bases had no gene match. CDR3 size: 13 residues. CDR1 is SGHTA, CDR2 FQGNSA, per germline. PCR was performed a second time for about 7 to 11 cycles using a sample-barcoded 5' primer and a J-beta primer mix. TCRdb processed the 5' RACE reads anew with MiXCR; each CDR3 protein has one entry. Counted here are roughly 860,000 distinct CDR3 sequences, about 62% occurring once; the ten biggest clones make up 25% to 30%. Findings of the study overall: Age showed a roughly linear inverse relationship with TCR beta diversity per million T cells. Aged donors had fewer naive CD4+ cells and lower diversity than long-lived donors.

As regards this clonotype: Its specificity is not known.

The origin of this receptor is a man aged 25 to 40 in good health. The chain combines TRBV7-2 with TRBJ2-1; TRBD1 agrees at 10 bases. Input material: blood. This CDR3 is CASSRQGAEEQFF. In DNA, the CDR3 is TGTGCCAGCAGCAGACAGGGGGCAGAGGAGCAGTTCTTC.